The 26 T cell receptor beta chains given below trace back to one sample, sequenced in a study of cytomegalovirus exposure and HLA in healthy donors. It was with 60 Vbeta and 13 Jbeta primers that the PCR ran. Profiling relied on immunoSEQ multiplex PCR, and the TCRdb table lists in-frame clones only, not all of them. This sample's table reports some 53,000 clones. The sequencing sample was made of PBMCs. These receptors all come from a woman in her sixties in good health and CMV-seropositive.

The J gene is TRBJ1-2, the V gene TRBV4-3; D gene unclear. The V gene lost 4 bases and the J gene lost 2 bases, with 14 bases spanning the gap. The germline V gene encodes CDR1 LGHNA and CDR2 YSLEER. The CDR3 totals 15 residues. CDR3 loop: CASSPDEERNYGYTF. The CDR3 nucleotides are TGCGCCAGCAGCCCCGACGAGGAGCGAAACTATGGCTACACCTTC.

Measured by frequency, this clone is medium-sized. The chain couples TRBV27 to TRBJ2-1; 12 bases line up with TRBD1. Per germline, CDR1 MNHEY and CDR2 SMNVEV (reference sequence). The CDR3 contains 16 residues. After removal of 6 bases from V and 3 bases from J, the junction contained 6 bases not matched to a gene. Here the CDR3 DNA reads TGTGCCAGCAGCCCCGGGACAGGGGGCTTCTACAATGAGCAGTTCTTC. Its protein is CASSPGTGGFYNEQFF.

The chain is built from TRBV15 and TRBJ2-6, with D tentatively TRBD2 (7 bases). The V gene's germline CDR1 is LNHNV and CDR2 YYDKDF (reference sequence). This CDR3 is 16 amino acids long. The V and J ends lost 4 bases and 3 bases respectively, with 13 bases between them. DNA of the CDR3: TGTGCCACCAGCAAGGTGGGGGGGCTTGGGGCCAACGTCCTGACTTTC. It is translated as CATSKVGGLGANVLTF.

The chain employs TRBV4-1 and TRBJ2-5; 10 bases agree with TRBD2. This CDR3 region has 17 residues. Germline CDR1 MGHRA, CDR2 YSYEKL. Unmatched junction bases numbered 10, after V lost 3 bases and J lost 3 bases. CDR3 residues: CASSHGLAVTFEETQYF. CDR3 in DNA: TGCGCCAGCAGCCACGGACTAGCGGTAACCTTCGAAGAGACCCAGTACTTC.

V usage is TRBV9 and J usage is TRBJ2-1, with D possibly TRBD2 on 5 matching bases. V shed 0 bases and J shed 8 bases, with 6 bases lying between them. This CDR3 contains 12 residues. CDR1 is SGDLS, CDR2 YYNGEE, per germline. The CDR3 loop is CASSVVGDEQFF. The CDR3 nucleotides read TGTGCCAGCAGCGTAGTCGGGGATGAGCAGTTCTTC.

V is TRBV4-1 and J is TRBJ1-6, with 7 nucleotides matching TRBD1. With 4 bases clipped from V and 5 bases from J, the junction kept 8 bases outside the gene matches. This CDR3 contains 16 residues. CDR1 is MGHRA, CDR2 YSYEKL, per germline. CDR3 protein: CASSLTSGQNNSPLHF. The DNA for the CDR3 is TGCGCCAGCAGCCTTACCTCGGGACAGAATAATTCACCCCTCCACTTT.

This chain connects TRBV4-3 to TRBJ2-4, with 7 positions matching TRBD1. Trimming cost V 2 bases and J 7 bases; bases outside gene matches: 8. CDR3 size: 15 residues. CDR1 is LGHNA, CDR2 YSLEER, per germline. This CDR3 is CASSQLGTARNIQYF. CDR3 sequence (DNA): TGCGCCAGCAGCCAATTAGGGACAGCAAGGAACATTCAGTACTTC.

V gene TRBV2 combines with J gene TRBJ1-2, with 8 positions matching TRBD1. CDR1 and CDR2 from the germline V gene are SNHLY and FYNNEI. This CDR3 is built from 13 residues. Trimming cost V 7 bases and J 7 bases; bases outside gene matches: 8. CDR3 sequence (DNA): TGTGCCAGCATTGACAGGGGACGGGGTGGCTACACCTTC. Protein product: CASIDRGRGGYTF.

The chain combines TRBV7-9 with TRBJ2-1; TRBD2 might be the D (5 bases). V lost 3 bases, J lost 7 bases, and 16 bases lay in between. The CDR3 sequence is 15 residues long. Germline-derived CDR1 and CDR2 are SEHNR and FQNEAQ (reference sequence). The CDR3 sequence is CASSFPEGLGNEQFF. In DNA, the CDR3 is TGTGCCAGCAGCTTTCCCGAGGGCCTAGGGAATGAGCAGTTCTTC. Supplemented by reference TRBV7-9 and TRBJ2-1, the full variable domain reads DTGVSQNPRHKITKRGQNVTFRCDPISEHNRLYWYRQTLGQGPEFLTYFQNEAQLEKSRLLSDRFSAERPKGSFSTLEIQRTEQGDSAMYLCASSFPEGLGNEQFFGPGTRLTVL.

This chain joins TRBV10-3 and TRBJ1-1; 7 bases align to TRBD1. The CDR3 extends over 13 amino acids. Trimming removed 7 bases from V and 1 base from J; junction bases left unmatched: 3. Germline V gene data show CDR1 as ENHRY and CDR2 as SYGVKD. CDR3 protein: CAITQGGNTEAFF. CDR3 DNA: TGTGCCATCACCCAGGGGGGGAACACTGAAGCTTTCTTT.

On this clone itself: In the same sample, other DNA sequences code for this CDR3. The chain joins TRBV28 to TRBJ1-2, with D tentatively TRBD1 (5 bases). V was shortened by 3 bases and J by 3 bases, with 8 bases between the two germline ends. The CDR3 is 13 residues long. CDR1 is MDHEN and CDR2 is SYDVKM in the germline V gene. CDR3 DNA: TGTGCCAGCAGTTTGGGGGGTGACTATGGCTACACCTTC. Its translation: CASSLGGDYGYTF.

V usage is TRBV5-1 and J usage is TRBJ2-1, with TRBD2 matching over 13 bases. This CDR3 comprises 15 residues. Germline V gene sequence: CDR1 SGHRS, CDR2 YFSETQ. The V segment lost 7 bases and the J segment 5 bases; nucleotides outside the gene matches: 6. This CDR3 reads CASSAGTSGDNEQFF. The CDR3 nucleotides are TGCGCCAGCTCCGCCGGGACTAGCGGGGACAATGAGCAGTTCTTC. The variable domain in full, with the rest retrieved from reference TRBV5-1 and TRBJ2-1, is KAGVTQTPRYLIKTRGQQVTLSCSPISGHRSVSWYQQTPGQGLQFLFEYFSETQRNKGNFPGRFSGRQFSNSRSEMNVSTLELGDSALYLCASSAGTSGDNEQFFGPGTRLTVL.

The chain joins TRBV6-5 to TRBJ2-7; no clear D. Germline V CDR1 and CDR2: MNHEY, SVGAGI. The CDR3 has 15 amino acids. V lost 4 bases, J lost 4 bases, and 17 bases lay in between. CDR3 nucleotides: TGTGCCAGCAGTTCTACCCTTGGCAAGAGGTACGAGCAGTACTTC. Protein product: CASSSTLGKRYEQYF.

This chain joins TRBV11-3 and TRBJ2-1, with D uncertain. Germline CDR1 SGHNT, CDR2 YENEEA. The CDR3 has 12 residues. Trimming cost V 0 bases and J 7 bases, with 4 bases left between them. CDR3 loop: CASSLEENEQFF. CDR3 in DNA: TGTGCCAGCAGCTTAGAGGAGAATGAGCAGTTCTTC.

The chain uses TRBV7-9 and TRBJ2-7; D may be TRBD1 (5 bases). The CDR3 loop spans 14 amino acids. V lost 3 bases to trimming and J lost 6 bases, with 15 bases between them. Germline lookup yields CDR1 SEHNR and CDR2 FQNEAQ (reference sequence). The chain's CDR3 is CASSLGQGEIEQYF. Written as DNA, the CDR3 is TGTGCCAGCAGCTTGGGGCAGGGCGAGATCGAGCAGTACTTC.

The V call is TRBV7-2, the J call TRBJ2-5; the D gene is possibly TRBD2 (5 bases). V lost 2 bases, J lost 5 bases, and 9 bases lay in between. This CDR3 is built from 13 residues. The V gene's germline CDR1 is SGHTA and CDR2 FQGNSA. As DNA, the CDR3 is TGTGCCAGCAGCTTATCCACTAGGGAGACCCAGTACTTC. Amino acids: CASSLSTRETQYF.

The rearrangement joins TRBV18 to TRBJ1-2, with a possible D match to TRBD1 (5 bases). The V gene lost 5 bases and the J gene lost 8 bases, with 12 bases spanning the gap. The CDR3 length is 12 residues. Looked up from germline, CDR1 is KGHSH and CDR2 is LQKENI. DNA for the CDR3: TGTGCCAGCTCATCGGGGGGTATCGGCTACACCTTC. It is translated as CASSSGGIGYTF.

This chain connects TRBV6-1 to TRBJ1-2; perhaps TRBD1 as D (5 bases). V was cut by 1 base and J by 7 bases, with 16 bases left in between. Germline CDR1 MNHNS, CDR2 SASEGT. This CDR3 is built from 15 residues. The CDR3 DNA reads TGTGCCAGCAGTGAAGGGGGCACAAACGTTCGTGGCTACACCTTC. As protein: CASSEGGTNVRGYTF.

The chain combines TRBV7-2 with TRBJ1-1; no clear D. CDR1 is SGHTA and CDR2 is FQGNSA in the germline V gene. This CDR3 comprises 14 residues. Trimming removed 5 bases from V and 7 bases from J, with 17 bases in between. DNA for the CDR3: TGTGCCAGCAGCCCTCGTCGGGATGGGCGTGAAGCTTTCTTT. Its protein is CASSPRRDGREAFF. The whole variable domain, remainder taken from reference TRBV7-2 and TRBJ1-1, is GAGVSQSPSNKVTEKGKDVELRCDPISGHTALYWYRQSLGQGLEFLIYFQGNSAPDKSGLPSDRFSAERTGGSVSTLTIQRTQQEDSAVYLCASSPRRDGREAFFGQGTRLTVV.

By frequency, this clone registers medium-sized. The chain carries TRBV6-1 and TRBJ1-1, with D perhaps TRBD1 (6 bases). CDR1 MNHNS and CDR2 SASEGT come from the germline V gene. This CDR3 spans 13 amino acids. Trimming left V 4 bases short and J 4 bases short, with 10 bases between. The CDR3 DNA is TGTGCCAGCAGTGCCGGGACAAGCACTGAAGCTTTCTTT. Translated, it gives CASSAGTSTEAFF.

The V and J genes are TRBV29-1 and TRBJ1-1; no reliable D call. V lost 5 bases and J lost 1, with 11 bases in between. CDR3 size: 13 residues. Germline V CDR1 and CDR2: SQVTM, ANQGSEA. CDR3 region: CSVFGHRNTEAFF. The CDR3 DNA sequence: TGCAGCGTTTTCGGTCACCGGAACACTGAAGCTTTCTTT.

The CDR3 bases are TGTGCCAGCAGTTACAGGGCTATGAATTCACCCCTCCACTTT. Translation: CASSYRAMNSPLHF. The chain links TRBV2 to TRBJ1-6; perhaps TRBD1 as D (6 bases). The V gene's germline CDR1 is SNHLY and CDR2 FYNNEI. V gave up 5 bases and J gave up 7 bases, with 12 bases separating them. The CDR3 spans 14 residues.

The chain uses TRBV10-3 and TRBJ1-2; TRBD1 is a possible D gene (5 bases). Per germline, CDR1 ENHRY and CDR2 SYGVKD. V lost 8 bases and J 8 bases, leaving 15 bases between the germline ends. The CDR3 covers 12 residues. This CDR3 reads CAILSGTGGYTF. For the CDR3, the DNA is TGTGCCATCCTTTCCGGGACTGGAGGCTACACCTTC.

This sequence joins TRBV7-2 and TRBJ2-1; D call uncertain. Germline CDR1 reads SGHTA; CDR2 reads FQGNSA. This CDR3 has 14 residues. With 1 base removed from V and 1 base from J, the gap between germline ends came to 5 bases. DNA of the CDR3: TGTGCCAGCAGCTTAGTAAATTCCTACAATGAGCAGTTCTTC. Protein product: CASSLVNSYNEQFF.

This CDR3 is CASSQGGQLNEKLFF. In DNA form, the CDR3 reads TGCGCCAGCAGCCAAGGGGGACAGTTAAATGAAAAACTGTTTTTT. The chain is built from TRBV4-3 and TRBJ1-4; 7 bases agree with TRBD1. V lost 1 base and J lost 5; bases outside the gene matches: 4. The germline CDR1 and CDR2 sequences are LGHNA and YSLEER. The CDR3 contains 15 residues.

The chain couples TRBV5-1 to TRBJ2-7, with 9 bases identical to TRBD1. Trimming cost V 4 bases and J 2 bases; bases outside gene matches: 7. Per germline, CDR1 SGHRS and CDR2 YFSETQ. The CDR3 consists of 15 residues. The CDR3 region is CASSQTGQGTYEQYF. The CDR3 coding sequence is TGCGCCAGCAGCCAAACGGGACAGGGCACCTACGAGCAGTACTTC.